The present T cell receptor (beta chain) was sequenced within a study of OX40 agonist ivuxolimab in advanced cancers. About the study: The patients received ivuxolimab by intravenous route every 2 weeks at 0.01 to 10 mg/kg.

CDR1 and CDR2 from the germline V gene are LNHNV and YYDKDF (reference sequence). Trimming shortened V by 6 bases and J by 0 bases, and 11 bases separated the two germline ends. The CDR3 has 14 amino acids. This clone turned up a few times. What it binds is unknown. Profiling relied on immunoSEQ multiplex PCR, and the TCRdb table lists in-frame clones only, not all of them. The sample lists 40,000 or so clones; roughly 80% were seen once. Broader study findings: Patients who responded partially at 0.1-3.0 mg/kg showed clonal expansion ranking among the lowest.

The chain has TRBV15 and TRBJ1-2; no clear D gene. The source is an adult with an advanced solid tumor such as melanoma, head and neck, liver or kidney cancer. The sample consisted of CD4+ or CD8+ T cells sorted from blood, taken in a trial of the OX40 agonist ivuxolimab. The chain's CDR3 is CATRSPYSNYGYTF. For the CDR3, the DNA is TGTGCCACCAGAAGCCCCTACTCTAACTATGGCTACACCTTC.